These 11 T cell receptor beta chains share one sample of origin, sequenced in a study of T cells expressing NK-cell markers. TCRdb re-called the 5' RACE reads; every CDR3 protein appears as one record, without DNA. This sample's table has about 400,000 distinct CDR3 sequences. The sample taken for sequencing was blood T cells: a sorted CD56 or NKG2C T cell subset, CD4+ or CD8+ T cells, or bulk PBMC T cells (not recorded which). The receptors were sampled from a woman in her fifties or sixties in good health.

CDR3 sequence: CATKEGEGRADTQYF. The chain has TRBV27 and TRBJ2-3; TCRdb gives TRBD2 as the D gene, but with no DNA this cannot be confirmed. The CDR3 is 15 amino acids. CDR1 MNHEY and CDR2 SMNVEV come from the germline V gene (reference sequence).

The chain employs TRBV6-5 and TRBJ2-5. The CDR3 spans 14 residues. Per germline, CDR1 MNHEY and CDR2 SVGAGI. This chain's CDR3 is CASSYWPGEETQYF.

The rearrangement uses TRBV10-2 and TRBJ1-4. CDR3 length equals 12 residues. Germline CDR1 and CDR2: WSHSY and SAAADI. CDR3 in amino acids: CASSGQLEKLFF.

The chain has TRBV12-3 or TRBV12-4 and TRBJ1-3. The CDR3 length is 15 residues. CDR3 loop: CASSLVGSPEYTIYF.

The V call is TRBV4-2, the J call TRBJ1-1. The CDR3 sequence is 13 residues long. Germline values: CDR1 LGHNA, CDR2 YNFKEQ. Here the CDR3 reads CASSQVVGTEAFF.

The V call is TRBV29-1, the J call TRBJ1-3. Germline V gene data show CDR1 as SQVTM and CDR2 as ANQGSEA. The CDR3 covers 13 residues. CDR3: CSGALSSGNTIYF.

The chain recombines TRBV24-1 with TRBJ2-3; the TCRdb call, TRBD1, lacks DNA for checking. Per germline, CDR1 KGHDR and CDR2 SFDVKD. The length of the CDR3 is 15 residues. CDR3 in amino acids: CATSDRDRGPYTQYF.

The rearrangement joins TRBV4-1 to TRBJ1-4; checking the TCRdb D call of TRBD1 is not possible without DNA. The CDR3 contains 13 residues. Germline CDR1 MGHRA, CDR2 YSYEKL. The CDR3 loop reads CASSPPVKEKLFF.

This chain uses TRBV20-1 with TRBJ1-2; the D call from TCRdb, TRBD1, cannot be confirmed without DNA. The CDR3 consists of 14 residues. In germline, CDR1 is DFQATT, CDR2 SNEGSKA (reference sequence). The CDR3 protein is CSARVSTRVVGYTF.

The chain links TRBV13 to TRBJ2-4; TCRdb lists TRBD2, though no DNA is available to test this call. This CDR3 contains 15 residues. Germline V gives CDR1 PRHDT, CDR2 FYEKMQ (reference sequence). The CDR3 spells CASSLLSGGRNIQYF.

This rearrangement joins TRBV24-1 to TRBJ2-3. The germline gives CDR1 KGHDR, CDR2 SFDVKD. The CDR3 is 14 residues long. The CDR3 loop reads CATKGEVGTDTQYF.